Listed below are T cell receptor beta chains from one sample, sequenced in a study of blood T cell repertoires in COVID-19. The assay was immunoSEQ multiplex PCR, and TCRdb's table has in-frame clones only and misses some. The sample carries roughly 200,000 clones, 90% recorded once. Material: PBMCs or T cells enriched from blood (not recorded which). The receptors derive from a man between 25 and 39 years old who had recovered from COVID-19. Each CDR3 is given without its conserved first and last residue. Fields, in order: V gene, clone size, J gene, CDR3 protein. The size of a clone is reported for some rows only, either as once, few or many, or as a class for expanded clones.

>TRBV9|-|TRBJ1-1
ASSLGTGNTEAF
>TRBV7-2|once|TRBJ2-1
ASSLAYMGGGGNNEQF
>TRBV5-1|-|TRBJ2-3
ASSSYSAGTDTQY
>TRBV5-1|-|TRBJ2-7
ASSLAGNYEQY
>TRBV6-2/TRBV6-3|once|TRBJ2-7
ASSNLITGTSVRDVYEQY
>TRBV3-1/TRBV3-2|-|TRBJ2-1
ASSQDRGTGGRNEQF
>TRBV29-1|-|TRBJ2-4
SVMGQPSGAKNIQY
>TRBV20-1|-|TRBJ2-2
SASRGSSGRGTGELF
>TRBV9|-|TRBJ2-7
ASSDGTSGRSDEQY
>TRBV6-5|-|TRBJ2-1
ASSYAWDLYNEQF
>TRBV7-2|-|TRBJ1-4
ASSRGAGNEKLF
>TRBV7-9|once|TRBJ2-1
ATGTGLGNEQF
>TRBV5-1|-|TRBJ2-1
ASSHSSGGLDNEQF
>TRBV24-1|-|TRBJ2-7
ATSDAGTGNYYEQY
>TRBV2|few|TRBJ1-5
ASSAGASNQPQH
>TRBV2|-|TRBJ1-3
ASSETGQGNTIY
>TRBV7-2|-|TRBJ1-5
ASSSSTAWQPQH
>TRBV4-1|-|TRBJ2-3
ASSQVLAGVPDTQY